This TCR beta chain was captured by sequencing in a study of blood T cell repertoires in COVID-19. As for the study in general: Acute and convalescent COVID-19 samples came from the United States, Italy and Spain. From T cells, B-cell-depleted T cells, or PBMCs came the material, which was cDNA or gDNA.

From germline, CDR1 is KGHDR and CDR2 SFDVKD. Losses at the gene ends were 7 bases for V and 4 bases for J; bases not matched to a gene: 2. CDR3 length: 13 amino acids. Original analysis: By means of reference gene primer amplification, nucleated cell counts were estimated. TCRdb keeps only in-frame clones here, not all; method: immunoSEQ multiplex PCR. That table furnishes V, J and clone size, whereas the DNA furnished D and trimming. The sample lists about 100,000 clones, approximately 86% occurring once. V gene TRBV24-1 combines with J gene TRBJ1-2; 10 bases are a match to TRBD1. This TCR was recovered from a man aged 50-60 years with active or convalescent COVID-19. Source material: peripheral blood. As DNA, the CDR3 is TGTGCCACCAGGGGACAGGGGACCTATGGCTACACCTTC. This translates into CATRGQGTYGYTF.